Listed here are 8 T cell receptor beta chains from one sample, sequenced in a study of technical replicates of blood from a few donors. Using immunoSEQ multiplex PCR, the repertoire was profiled, and TCRdb retains in-frame clones only, with some absent. The data hold some 70,000 clones, with 85% to 95% observed a single time. Sequencing was done on a sample of T cells isolated from PBMCs. Every receptor here comes from a human donor in good health.

This chain links TRBV11-3 with TRBJ2-2, with 11 bases aligning to TRBD2. The junction had 4 bases not matched to a gene; V was cut back by 10 bases and J by 3 bases. The CDR3 is made up of 14 amino acids. Per the germline V gene, CDR1 is SGHNT and CDR2 is YENEEA. Written as DNA, the CDR3 is TGTGCCACCGGGGGACTAGCGGACACCGGGGAGCTGTTTTTT. Translation: CATGGLADTGELFF.

V usage is TRBV7-3 and J usage is TRBJ2-2; tentative D call: TRBD1 (6 bases). From germline, CDR1 is SGHTA and CDR2 FQGTGA. There are 18 residues in the CDR3. The germline V and J ends were trimmed by 1 base and 5 bases, with 20 bases remaining between them. CDR3 sequence reads: CASSLSPRGHKGTGELFF. The CDR3 region has the DNA TGTGCCAGCAGCTTAAGCCCCAGGGGACATAAAGGAACCGGGGAGCTGTTTTTT.

This clone appeared a single time. The chain has TRBV27 and TRBJ1-4, with D tentatively TRBD1 (5 bases). This CDR3 spans 15 amino acids. CDR1 MNHEY and CDR2 SMNVEV come from the germline V gene (reference sequence). V was cut by 6 bases and J by 8 bases, with 19 bases left in between. This CDR3 is CASSLGARVWEKLFF. The DNA of the CDR3 is TGTGCCAGCAGCCTAGGGGCCAGGGTCTGGGAAAAACTGTTTTTT.

The rearrangement joins TRBV25-1 to TRBJ2-7; 8 positions agree with TRBD2. CDR1 is MGHDK, CDR2 SYGVNS, per germline. Trimming at V came to 6 bases and at J to 0 bases, leaving 13 bases not matched to a gene. CDR3 length equals 17 residues. CDR3 sequence (DNA): TGTGCCAGCAGCTTAAGTATAACCGGGACTAGCTCCTACGAGCAGTACTTC. As protein: CASSLSITGTSSYEQYF.

The CDR3 bases are TGTGCCAGCAGCCAAGGTTGGACAGGTCAGGGCGAGCAGTACTTC. The encoded protein is CASSQGWTGQGEQYF. The gene calls are TRBV4-2 and TRBJ2-7; 7 bases map to TRBD1. The CDR3 has 15 residues. The V gene end was trimmed by 1 base and the J gene end by 6 bases; junction bases not matched to a gene: 9. CDR1 and CDR2 (germline): LGHNA, YNFKEQ.

This chain uses TRBV9 with TRBJ1-4, with D possibly being TRBD1 (5 bases). Trimming took off 1 base at V and 6 bases at J, with 10 bases between the two ends. The germline gives CDR1 SGDLS, CDR2 YYNGEE. CDR3 size: 14 residues. The CDR3 region is CASSVYGGDEKLFF. CDR3 sequence (DNA): TGTGCCAGCAGCGTATATGGGGGGGATGAAAAACTGTTTTTT.

The chain employs TRBV28 and TRBJ2-5, with TRBD1 matching 10 bases. J was trimmed by 4 bases and V by 3 bases; bases with no gene match: 5. The CDR3 loop spans 15 amino acids. The germline V gene encodes CDR1 MDHEN and CDR2 SYDVKM. CDR3 sequence: CASSFPGQGIETQYF. CDR3 coding DNA: TGTGCCAGCAGTTTCCCGGGACAGGGGATAGAGACCCAGTACTTC.

The rearrangement uses TRBV18 and TRBJ2-7, with 7 bases lining up with TRBD2. V was clipped by 5 bases and J by 1 base; unmatched bases: 8. The CDR3 loop spans 15 amino acids. Germline V lookup: CDR1 KGHSH, CDR2 LQKENI. The CDR3 sequence: CASSSSGTSSYEQYF. Here the CDR3 DNA reads TGTGCCAGCTCATCAAGCGGGACGAGTTCCTACGAGCAGTACTTC.